This T cell receptor (beta chain) was sequenced during a study of T cells in Graves' hyperthyroidism and ophthalmopathy. This CDR3 has 12 residues. Germline V lookup: CDR1 SEHNR, CDR2 FQNEAQ (reference sequence). The germline V and J ends were trimmed by 5 bases and 6 bases, with 11 bases remaining between them. Only a few counts were recorded for this clonotype. The investigators amplified TCR beta CDR3 regions from RNA transcripts. The TCR CDR3 was amplified in a first-round RT-PCR using the HTBI primer set. MiXCR, applied by TCRdb to the multiplex PCR reads, yields one record per CDR3 protein. The table has roughly 360,000 distinct CDR3 sequences, about 13% seen once; the top ten hold around 20%.

V gene TRBV7-9 combines with J gene TRBJ2-7; D unresolved. Sequenced: blood. This receptor was obtained from a man younger than 40 with Graves' hyperthyroidism that later progressed to Graves' ophthalmopathy. CDR3 DNA: TGTGCCAGCAGCCGGGCCTCAACCGAGCAGTACTTC. Translating it yields CASSRASTEQYF.